The 15 T cell receptor beta chains below all came from one sample that was sequenced in a study of cytomegalovirus exposure and HLA in healthy donors. Primers: 60 Vbeta forward and 13 Jbeta reverse. Profiled with immunoSEQ multiplex PCR; TCRdb holds only in-frame clones, not every one. Of approximately 190,000 clones listed, roughly 12% are singletons. The sequenced sample consisted of PBMCs. The receptors originated from a man in his fifties or sixties in good health and CMV-seropositive.

This clone showed up just a few times. V usage is TRBV14 and J usage is TRBJ1-1, with D unresolved. The CDR3 loop spans 13 amino acids. Looked up from germline, CDR1 is SGHDN and CDR2 is FVKESK. V lost 8 bases and J lost 4, with 14 bases in between. CDR3 nucleotides: TGTGCCAGCGGGGAGGGAGTGGGCACTGAAGCTTTCTTT. This encodes CASGEGVGTEAFF. Using reference TRBV14 and TRBJ1-1 for the parts outside the CDR3, the full variable domain is EAGVTQFPSHSVIEKGQTVTLRCDPISGHDNLYWYRRVMGKEIKFLLHFVKESKQDESGMPNNRFLAERTGGTYSTLKVQPAELEDSGVYFCASGEGVGTEAFFGQGTRLTVV.

This chain joins TRBV2 and TRBJ1-5, with D possibly matching TRBD1 (5 bases). V was clipped by 7 bases and J by 2 bases, with 12 bases between them. Germline V gives CDR1 SNHLY, CDR2 FYNNEI. The CDR3 runs 14 residues. The DNA of the CDR3 is TGTGCCAGCAATAGGCAGGGTGGCAATCAGCCCCAGCATTTT. This sequence encodes CASNRQGGNQPQHF.

This clone was seen a few times. V is TRBV20-1 and J is TRBJ2-1, with D possibly being TRBD2 (5 bases). The CDR3 is 11 amino acids. The germline V gene encodes CDR1 DFQATT and CDR2 SNEGSKA (reference sequence). V was shortened by 7 bases and J by 8 bases, with 12 bases between the two germline ends. The CDR3 bases are TGCAGTGGAAGGGCCGGGGATGAGCAGTTCTTC. Protein: CSGRAGDEQFF.

This clone was seen a few times. The V call is TRBV11-3, the J call TRBJ1-3; perhaps TRBD1 as D (6 bases). V lost 6 bases, J lost 0 bases, and 15 bases lay in between. The CDR3 spans 16 residues. CDR1 SGHNT and CDR2 YENEEA come from the germline V gene. The CDR3 sequence is CASSPTDRYSGNTIYF. CDR3 nucleotides: TGTGCCAGCAGTCCCACGGACAGATACTCTGGAAACACCATATATTTT.

J is TRBJ2-1 and V is TRBV27, with TRBD2 matching 13 bases. CDR1 is MNHEY and CDR2 is SMNVEV in the germline V gene (reference sequence). Losses at the gene ends were 0 bases for V and 7 bases for J; bases not matched to a gene: 3. This CDR3 is built from 16 residues. CDR3 sequence: CASSLSGGLAGNEQFF. The CDR3 DNA reads TGTGCCAGCAGTTTATCCGGGGGACTAGCGGGAAATGAGCAGTTCTTC.

A few counts support this clone. This chain uses TRBV4-1 with TRBJ2-5; a weak D match, TRBD1 (6 bases). Germline-derived CDR1 and CDR2 are MGHRA and YSYEKL. V shed 1 base and J shed 5 bases, with 17 bases lying between them. This CDR3 region has 16 residues. The DNA of the CDR3 is TGCGCCAGCAGCCAAGGGGGGACAACAGGCCTGGAGACCCAGTACTTC. Translation: CASSQGGTTGLETQYF.

As DNA, the CDR3 is TGTGCCAGCAGTGAATACCGCGGAGGGCAGTATTTT. Amino acid sequence: CASSEYRGGQYF. V and J are TRBV2 and TRBJ2-3; D possibly corresponds to TRBD2 (5 bases). CDR1 is SNHLY, CDR2 FYNNEI, per germline. The CDR3 is 12 residues long. Trimming cost V 2 bases and J 11 bases, with 11 bases left between them. Drawing the rest from reference TRBV2 and TRBJ2-3, the complete variable domain is EPEVTQTPSHQVTQMGQEVILRCVPISNHLYFYWYRQILGQKVEFLVSFYNNEISEKSEIFDDQFSVERPDGSNFTLKIRSTKLEDSAMYFCASSEYRGGQYFGPGTRLTVL.

The chain carries TRBV19 and TRBJ1-5, with D possibly being TRBD1 (6 bases). In germline, CDR1 is LNHDA, CDR2 SQIVND (reference sequence). V lost 1 base to trimming and J lost 1 base, with 11 bases between them. The CDR3 sequence is 16 residues long. CDR3 region: CASSIVQGSSNQPQHF. CDR3 DNA sequence: TGTGCCAGTAGTATAGTTCAGGGGTCGAGCAATCAGCCCCAGCATTTT. The full variable domain, its missing parts supplied by reference TRBV19 and TRBJ1-5, is DGGITQSPKYLFRKEGQNVTLSCEQNLNHDAMYWYRQDPGQGLRLIYYSQIVNDFQKGDIAEGYSVSREKKESFPLTVTSAQKNPTAFYLCASSIVQGSSNQPQHFGDGTRLSIL.

The chain recombines TRBV30 with TRBJ2-5; tentatively, D is TRBD2 (6 bases). V was shortened by 4 bases and J by 4 bases, with 13 bases between the two germline ends. Germline-derived CDR1 and CDR2 are GTSNPN and SVGIG (reference sequence). This CDR3 is built from 13 residues. The CDR3 reads CAWNRGAGETQYF. The CDR3 coding sequence is TGTGCCTGGAATCGGGGAGCGGGAGAGACCCAGTACTTC.

The genes are TRBV6-1 and TRBJ2-7, with D perhaps matching TRBD1 (5 bases). Germline values: CDR1 MNHNS, CDR2 SASEGT. The CDR3 has 14 residues. Between the trimmed V and J ends, which lost 8 bases and 2 bases, there was a span of 16 bases. The CDR3 sequence: CASVVALGAYEQYV. In DNA, the CDR3 is TGTGCCAGCGTGGTGGCTCTAGGGGCCTACGAGCAGTACGTC.

The genes are TRBV12-1 and TRBJ2-1; TRBD1 was called by the table and not checked on the DNA. TRBV12-1 is shown as a pseudogene. The CDR3 contains 15 residues. Here the CDR3 DNA reads TGTGCCAGCAGCTTCGTGCACAACAACTACAATGAGCAGTTCTTC. Protein sequence: CASSFVHNNYNEQFF.

This clone was seen a few times. The V call is TRBV27, the J call TRBJ1-1; D ambiguous. Per germline, CDR1 MNHEY and CDR2 SMNVEV (reference sequence). The CDR3 extends over 13 amino acids. The V end lost 8 bases, the J end lost 0 bases, and 10 bases lay between the germline ends. CDR3 sequence: CASRRVLNTEAFF. DNA of the CDR3: TGTGCCAGCCGTCGGGTGTTGAACACTGAAGCTTTCTTT.

The chain combines TRBV28 with TRBJ1-1; maybe TRBD1 (6 bases). The germline CDR1 and CDR2 sequences are MDHEN and SYDVKM. The length of the CDR3 is 15 residues. With 8 bases removed from V and 1 base from J, the gap between germline ends came to 17 bases. The CDR3 loop reads CASLWGGAGNTEAFF. In DNA form, the CDR3 reads TGTGCCAGCCTTTGGGGGGGGGCAGGGAACACTGAAGCTTTCTTT.

The rearrangement uses TRBV10-2 and TRBJ2-1; the D gene is possibly TRBD1 (5 bases). CDR3 length: 15 amino acids. V was clipped by 5 bases and J by 8 bases, with 19 bases between them. Germline V gene lookup returns CDR1 WSHSY and CDR2 SAAADI. This CDR3 is CASSPLPTETDEQFF. CDR3 DNA: TGCGCCAGCAGTCCCTTACCGACAGAAACAGATGAGCAGTTCTTC.

Only a few counts were recorded for this clone. V and J are TRBV25-1 and TRBJ2-1; 7 bases match TRBD1. There are 14 residues in the CDR3. With V trimmed by 4 bases and J by 2 bases, 2 bases remained unmatched. Germline lookup yields CDR1 MGHDK and CDR2 SYGVNS. The CDR3 DNA reads as TGTGCCAGCAGTGCGGGGACAGCCTACAATGAGCAGTTCTTC. Protein: CASSAGTAYNEQFF.